This passage covers 24 T cell receptor beta chains from one sample sequenced in a study of cytomegalovirus exposure and HLA in healthy donors. Primers: 60 Vbeta forward and 13 Jbeta reverse. Clones were read by immunoSEQ multiplex PCR, and TCRdb kept only the in-frame ones, dropping some. The profile shows 100,000 to 150,000 clones, around 81% of them singletons. The sequencing sample was made of PBMCs. The origin of the receptors is a female donor in good health and CMV-seronegative.

The table lists this clone with a few counts. This chain joins TRBV9 and TRBJ2-1; D unclear. This CDR3 comprises 13 residues. The V end was cut by 2 bases, the J end by 9 bases, with 12 bases between. CDR1 SGDLS and CDR2 YYNGEE come from the germline V gene. The CDR3 region has the DNA TGTGCCAGCAGCGTCGAACTGTGGAGTGAGCAGTTCTTC. Residues: CASSVELWSEQFF.

The chain joins TRBV5-1 to TRBJ2-5; 13 positions agree with TRBD2. J gave up 3 bases and V 4 bases, and 12 bases lay outside the gene matches. Germline-derived CDR1 and CDR2 are SGHRS and YFSETQ. The CDR3 sequence is 18 residues long. CDR3: CASSPFYNGLAGEETQYF. Written as DNA, the CDR3 is TGCGCCAGCAGCCCTTTTTACAACGGACTAGCGGGAGAAGAGACCCAGTACTTC.

There are a few counts of this clone. The chain has TRBV27 and TRBJ2-4; D perhaps matches TRBD1 (6 bases). The CDR3 sequence is 16 residues long. Per the germline V gene, CDR1 is MNHEY and CDR2 is SMNVEV (reference sequence). Trimming cost V 4 bases and J 1 base, with 14 bases left between them. CDR3 sequence: CASSSTGFMAKNIQYF. The CDR3 region has the DNA TGTGCCAGCAGTTCCACAGGGTTTATGGCCAAAAACATTCAGTACTTC.

The CDR3 sequence is CASSPTSGGLSTDTQYF. DNA for the CDR3: TGCGCCAGCAGCCCCACGTCAGGGGGCCTCAGCACAGATACGCAGTATTTT. The V gene is TRBV5-1, the J gene TRBJ2-3, with 8 bases lining up with TRBD1. V was clipped by 4 bases and J by 0 bases; unmatched bases: 10. CDR3 length: 17 amino acids. CDR1 SGHRS and CDR2 YFSETQ come from the germline V gene. The full variable domain, with the rest looked up from reference TRBV5-1 and TRBJ2-3, is KAGVTQTPRYLIKTRGQQVTLSCSPISGHRSVSWYQQTPGQGLQFLFEYFSETQRNKGNFPGRFSGRQFSNSRSEMNVSTLELGDSALYLCASSPTSGGLSTDTQYFGPGTRLTVL.

This clone was detected only a few times. This sequence joins TRBV7-8 and TRBJ2-1; D gene uncertain. Germline assignment: CDR1 SGHVS and CDR2 FQNEAQ. V gave up 5 bases and J gave up 6 bases, with 11 bases separating them. The CDR3 spans 13 residues. The chain's CDR3 is CASSPPFFNEQFF. DNA for the CDR3: TGTGCCAGCAGCCCCCCATTTTTCAATGAGCAGTTCTTC.

This chain connects TRBV5-1 to TRBJ1-1; D ambiguous. The V end was cut by 0 bases, the J end by 7 bases, with 7 bases between. From germline, CDR1 is SGHRS and CDR2 YFSETQ. The CDR3 contains 12 residues. CDR3 sequence: CASSLDSNEAFF. CDR3 nucleotide sequence: TGCGCCAGCAGCTTGGACAGCAATGAAGCTTTCTTT.

The chain combines TRBV7-3 with TRBJ2-3, with D maybe TRBD2 (6 bases). The germline CDR1 and CDR2 sequences are SGHTA and FQGTGA. Trimming cost V 5 bases and J 6 bases, with 15 bases left between them. The CDR3 has 14 residues. The CDR3 loop reads CASSDWRAADTQYF. The CDR3 DNA sequence: TGTGCCAGCAGCGACTGGAGGGCCGCGGATACGCAGTATTTT. Combining the CDR3 with reference TRBV7-3 and TRBJ2-3 gives the whole variable domain GAGVSQTPSNKVTEKGKYVELRCDPISGHTALYWYRQSLGQGPEFLIYFQGTGAADDSGLPNDRFFAVRPEGSVSTLKIQRTERGDSAVYLCASSDWRAADTQYFGPGTRLTVL.

V usage is TRBV28 and J usage is TRBJ1-2; D call uncertain. The V end lost 2 bases, the J end lost 10 bases, and 17 bases lay between the germline ends. The CDR3 spans 14 residues. Germline V gives CDR1 MDHEN, CDR2 SYDVKM. In nucleotides, the CDR3 is TGTGCCAGCAGTTTAATCCGGGAGCGGCGATTCTACACCTTC. Protein sequence: CASSLIRERRFYTF.

The genes are TRBV15 and TRBJ2-1, with 8 nucleotides matching TRBD1. V gave up 5 bases and J gave up 7 bases; unmatched junction bases: 10. CDR3 length equals 15 residues. Per germline, CDR1 LNHNV and CDR2 YYDKDF (reference sequence). The CDR3 protein is CATSHTMTGENEQFF. The CDR3 DNA reads TGTGCCACCAGCCACACAATGACAGGGGAGAATGAGCAGTTCTTC.

The chain carries TRBV5-1 and TRBJ2-7; 7 bases line up with TRBD1. Germline CDR1 is SGHRS and CDR2 is YFSETQ. J lost 5 bases, V lost 0 bases, and 5 bases had no gene match. This CDR3 has 14 amino acids. CDR3 in amino acids: CASSLARDRDEQYF. The CDR3 DNA reads TGCGCCAGCAGCTTGGCGAGAGACAGGGACGAGCAGTACTTC.

The chain carries TRBV12-1 and TRBJ1-5. TRBV12-1 is labeled a pseudogene. The CDR3 is made up of 19 amino acids. CDR3 coding DNA: TGTGCCAGCAGCTACAAAAAATCGGGGGTAGCGGTTGTCAATCAGCCCCAGCATTTT. Translating it yields CASSYKKSGVAVVNQPQHF.

J is TRBJ2-1 and V is TRBV2; TRBD2 matches 11 bases. Germline CDR1 reads SNHLY; CDR2 reads FYNNEI. The CDR3 runs to 16 residues. J lost 1 base, V lost 6 bases, and 5 bases had no gene match. The CDR3: CASSGTSGPSYNEQFF. CDR3 bases: TGTGCCAGCAGCGGGACTAGCGGCCCATCCTACAATGAGCAGTTCTTC.

Here the CDR3 reads CASSLISGSTDTQYF. CDR3 sequence (DNA): TGTGCCAGCAGCTTGATAAGCGGGAGCACAGATACGCAGTATTTT. This chain links TRBV5-4 with TRBJ2-3; D might be TRBD2 (6 bases). The germline V gene has CDR1 SGHNT and CDR2 YYREEE (reference sequence). The V gene lost 1 base and the J gene lost 0 bases, with 9 bases spanning the gap. The CDR3 contains 15 residues.

V gene TRBV18 combines with J gene TRBJ1-1; TRBD1 might be the D (6 bases). Trimming left V 8 bases short and J 1 base short, with 8 bases between. The CDR3 has 12 residues. In germline, CDR1 is KGHSH, CDR2 LQKENI. The CDR3 is CASGGQNTEAFF. The CDR3 DNA reads TGTGCCAGCGGGGGACAGAACACTGAAGCTTTCTTT.

The rearrangement uses TRBV19 and TRBJ1-1; no firm D call. Germline V lookup: CDR1 LNHDA, CDR2 SQIVND (reference sequence). Trimming pared 7 bases from V and 4 bases from J, leaving 10 bases between. This CDR3 contains 12 residues. The CDR3 DNA sequence: TGTGCCAGTAAACTGGGAGGCACTGAAGCTTTCTTT. This codes for CASKLGGTEAFF.

This clone was seen only a few times. This chain connects TRBV7-9 to TRBJ2-7; tentative D call: TRBD2 (5 bases). The CDR3 loop spans 14 amino acids. Per germline, CDR1 SEHNR and CDR2 FQNEAQ (reference sequence). Deletions cut 1 base from V and 2 bases from J, with 9 bases between. This CDR3 is CASSLGGAAYEQYF. CDR3 nucleotides: TGTGCCAGCAGCTTAGGGGGAGCCGCCTACGAGCAGTACTTC.

The chain links TRBV2 to TRBJ2-3; 7 bases agree with TRBD1. This CDR3 is built from 14 residues. V dropped 7 bases and J dropped 0; count of bases not matched to a gene: 4. Germline loops: CDR1 SNHLY, CDR2 FYNNEI. DNA of the CDR3: TGTGCCAGCAACGGACAGGTCAGCACAGATACGCAGTATTTT. Encoded protein: CASNGQVSTDTQYF. Based on the CDR3 plus reference TRBV2 and TRBJ2-3, the full variable domain is EPEVTQTPSHQVTQMGQEVILRCVPISNHLYFYWYRQILGQKVEFLVSFYNNEISEKSEIFDDQFSVERPDGSNFTLKIRSTKLEDSAMYFCASNGQVSTDTQYFGPGTRLTVL.

This chain links TRBV6-1 with TRBJ1-5; a possible D gene is TRBD1 (5 bases). Germline CDR1 reads MNHNS; CDR2 reads SASEGT. The CDR3 length is 14 residues. V dropped 8 bases and J dropped 0 bases, with 11 bases sitting between them. In DNA form, the CDR3 reads TGTGCCAGCCGAGGACACTTTAGCAATCAGCCCCAGCATTTT. Its translation is CASRGHFSNQPQHF.

This chain links TRBV30 with TRBJ1-1, with 10 bases that match TRBD1. V lost 3 bases, J lost 5 bases, and 3 bases stayed unmatched. This CDR3 has 13 residues. Germline lookup yields CDR1 GTSNPN and CDR2 SVGIG (reference sequence). CDR3 residues: CAWRGQGRTEAFF. CDR3 bases: TGTGCCTGGAGGGGACAGGGGAGGACTGAAGCTTTCTTT. Combining the CDR3 with reference TRBV30 and TRBJ1-1 gives the whole variable domain SQTIHQWPATLVQPVGSPLSLECTVEGTSNPNLYWYRQAAGRGLQLLFYSVGIGQISSEVPQNLSASRPQDRQFILSSKKLLLSDSGFYLCAWRGQGRTEAFFGQGTRLTVV.

The gene calls are TRBV9 and TRBJ1-2, with 7 nucleotides matching TRBD1. Trimming took 5 bases from V and 4 from J; bases not matched to a gene: 11. The CDR3 has 15 residues. Germline V CDR1 and CDR2: SGDLS, YYNGEE. The CDR3, as DNA: TGTGCCAGCAGAACCACCGCGACAGGGATCTATGGCTACACCTTC. Its translation: CASRTTATGIYGYTF.

The V and J genes are TRBV7-9 and TRBJ2-1; a possible D gene is TRBD1 (5 bases). V shed 5 bases and J shed 3 bases, with 17 bases lying between them. CDR3 length: 16 residues. Germline V gives CDR1 SEHNR, CDR2 FQNEAQ (reference sequence). The CDR3 spells CASSPPGQGGYNEQFF. CDR3 in DNA: TGTGCCAGCAGCCCCCCCGGGCAGGGTGGCTACAATGAGCAGTTCTTC.

J is TRBJ2-3 and V is TRBV5-4, with a tentative D call TRBD2 (6 bases). V lost 5 bases and J 5 bases, leaving 24 bases between the germline ends. The CDR3 is 17 amino acids. CDR1 and CDR2 from the germline V gene are SGHNT and YYREEE (reference sequence). CDR3 nucleotide sequence: TGTGCCAGCAGTCCCGGGACTCGAGCCAATCTGGTAGATACGCAGTATTTT. Its translation is CASSPGTRANLVDTQYF.

This clone showed up just once. The junction does not match germline at one end; this may be a read error. The chain employs TRBV6-6 and TRBJ2-4, with a weak D call TRBD2 (5 bases). Germline V gene data show CDR1 as MNHNY and CDR2 as SVGAGI (reference sequence). This CDR3 contains 14 residues. As DNA, the CDR3 is TGTGCCAGCAGGGACTCAGGTGCCAAAAACAGTCAGTACTTC. It codes for CASRDSGAKNSQYF.

V and J are TRBV27 and TRBJ2-1; D not resolved. Germline CDR1 MNHEY, CDR2 SMNVEV (reference sequence). The CDR3 is made up of 12 amino acids. V was trimmed by 1 base and J by 9 bases, leaving 7 bases between them. As DNA, the CDR3 is TGTGCCAGCAGTTTATTGCGAGGTGAGCAGTTCTTC. It codes for CASSLLRGEQFF.